The clone carrying this T cell receptor (beta chain) was observed a single time. The table came from immunoSEQ multiplex PCR; TCRdb's copy has only in-frame clones and leaves some out. This sample has 110,000 or so clones, with approximately 84% found just once. This specimen comes from a study of blood T cell repertoires in COVID-19. Study as a whole: Italy, Spain and the United States were the sources of the convalescent and acute COVID-19 samples.

Sequencing used peripheral blood. The sequence came from a woman between 35 and 50 years old with acute or convalescent COVID-19.

The CDR3 reads CASSSTDRDTGELFF. Written as DNA, the CDR3 is TGTGCCAGCAGCTCCACGGACAGGGACACCGGGGAGCTGTTTTTT. The chain combines TRBV12-1 with TRBJ2-2; the table calls TRBD1, which could not be checked here. TRBV12-1 is marked as a pseudogene. The CDR3 is made up of 15 amino acids.